The present TCR beta chain was sequenced within a study of Tregs in tolerant kidney transplant recipients (dated by TCRdb to between 2018 and 2021). Context from the whole study: The study used TCRbeta sequencing to identify donor-specific regulatory T cells before combined kidney and bone marrow transplantation, then tracked those cells after transplant. TCRbeta repertoire sequencing was used in a few healthy controls to compare several ways of expanding Tregs specific for an allogeneic donor. Beyond this particular receptor, the publication reports: Biological reproducibility was not directly addressed, though technical replication error appeared minimal. Because only a small number of patients were included, the study had limitations, and the results will need to be validated in larger populations as well as under other immunosuppression protocols. The most biologically relevant and donor-specific TCRbeta repertoire appeared to be identified by expanding Tregs with activated donor B cells.

CDR1 and CDR2, looked up from the germline V gene, are MDHEN and SYDVKM. V loses 2 bases of germline sequence and J loses 6 bases, and the interval between the two ends is 13 bases. Spanning cysteine to phenylalanine, the CDR3 consists of 14 amino acids. Just CDR3 DNA is preserved here, 42 bases in frame from base 1. Genomic DNA was extracted from sorted cells with the QIAGEN DNeasy Blood and Tissue Kit for TCRbeta CDR3 sequencing. High-throughput TCRbeta CDR3 sequencing, including PCR amplification with bias correction and internal controls, was performed commercially through immunoSEQ. The original methods were these. Unique productive TCRbeta sequences were defined by CDR3 nucleotide sequence where primers matched, and otherwise by CDR3 amino acid sequence together with Vbeta and Jbeta genes. To correct sorting error, sequences shared between sorted populations at a frequency ratio of 2:1 or less were removed; the rest were assigned to the higher population. Sequences were defined as donor-reactive when expanded at least 5-fold in CFSE-low cells versus unstimulated cells and present at a frequency of at least 0.01% in CFSE-low cells. Jensen-Shannon divergence calculated on the top 100 TCRbeta sequences ranked by frequency was used to measure repertoire divergence. When a sample had multiple sequencing runs, each run was corrected for sorting error separately and the runs were then pooled. Held by TCRdb, this immuneACCESS table contains in-frame sequences only and omits some clones. Under half of the omission traces to an unresolved V gene where checked; the cause of the rest is unknown. That table is the source of V, J and clone size, and D and trimming were worked out from the DNA. Within this sample are about 240,000 clones, with roughly four fifths of them counted one time only. About 0.58% of the sample is taken by the ten largest.

Points on this clone: Its antigen is unknown. No quality values exist for individual bases; no much larger clone is one base distant.

Unstimulated Tregs (CD4+CD25+CD127-), CD4+ non-Tregs (CD4+CD25-), CD4 and CD8 cells were FACS-sorted from thawed PBMCs. Blood from healthy controls was obtained either from healthy volunteers or as purchased buffy coats. Healthy control blood was separated into PBMCs by Ficoll density gradient and cryopreserved, and patient PBMCs were collected both before and after transplant. Source material: CD4+ T cells from blood. The chain is assembled from TRBV28 and TRBJ1-2; the D gene is perhaps TRBD1, on 5 matching bases. This TCR was sampled from a human donor in good health. The sequenced DNA: TGTGCCAGCAGTTTAGTCCCAGGGACCCATGGCTACACCTTC. The encoded protein is CASSLVPGTHGYTF.